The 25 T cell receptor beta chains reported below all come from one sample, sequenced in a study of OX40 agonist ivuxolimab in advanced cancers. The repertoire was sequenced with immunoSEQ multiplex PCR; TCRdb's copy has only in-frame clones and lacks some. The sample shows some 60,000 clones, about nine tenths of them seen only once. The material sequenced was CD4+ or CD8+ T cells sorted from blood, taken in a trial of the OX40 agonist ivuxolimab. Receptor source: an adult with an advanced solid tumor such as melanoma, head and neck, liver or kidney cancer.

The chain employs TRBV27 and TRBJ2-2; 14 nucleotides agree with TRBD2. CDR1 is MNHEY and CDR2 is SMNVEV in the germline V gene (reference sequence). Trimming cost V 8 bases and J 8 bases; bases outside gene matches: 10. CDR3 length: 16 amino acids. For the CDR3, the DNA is TGTGCCAGCTTTGATGCCGGGACTAGCGGGAGTGGGGAGCTGTTTTTT. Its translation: CASFDAGTSGSGELFF.

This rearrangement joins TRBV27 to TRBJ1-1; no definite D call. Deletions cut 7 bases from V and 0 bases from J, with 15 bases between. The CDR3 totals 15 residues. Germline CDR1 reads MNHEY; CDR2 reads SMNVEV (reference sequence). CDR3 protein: CASTPRRQLNTEAFF. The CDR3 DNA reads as TGTGCCAGCACCCCCCGTAGGCAGCTGAACACTGAAGCTTTCTTT.

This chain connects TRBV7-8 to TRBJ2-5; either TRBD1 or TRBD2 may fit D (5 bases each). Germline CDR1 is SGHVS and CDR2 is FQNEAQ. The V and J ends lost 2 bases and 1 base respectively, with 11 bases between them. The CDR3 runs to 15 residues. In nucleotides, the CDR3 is TGTGCCAGCAGCTTAATATGGGGGATCCAAGAGACCCAGTACTTC. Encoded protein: CASSLIWGIQETQYF.

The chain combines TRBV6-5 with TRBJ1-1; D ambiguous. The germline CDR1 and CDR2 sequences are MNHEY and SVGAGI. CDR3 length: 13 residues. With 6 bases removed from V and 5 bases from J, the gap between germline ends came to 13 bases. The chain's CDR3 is CASREILETEAFF. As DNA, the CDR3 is TGTGCCAGCAGGGAGATCTTGGAAACTGAAGCTTTCTTT.

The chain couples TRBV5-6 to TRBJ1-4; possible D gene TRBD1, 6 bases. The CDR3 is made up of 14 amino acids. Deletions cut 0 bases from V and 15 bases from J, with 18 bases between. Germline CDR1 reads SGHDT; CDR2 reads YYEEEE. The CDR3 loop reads CASSLDTGRGVLFF. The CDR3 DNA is TGTGCCAGCAGCTTGGATACGGGCAGGGGAGTTTTGTTTTTT.

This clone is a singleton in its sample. The CDR3 here is CASSSSSGGTGGELFF. The CDR3 DNA follows: TGCGCCAGCAGCTCCTCTAGCGGGGGGACCGGCGGGGAGCTGTTTTTT. The rearrangement links TRBV5-1 to TRBJ2-2; 11 bases are a match to TRBD2. CDR3 length equals 16 residues. Per the germline V gene, CDR1 is SGHRS and CDR2 is YFSETQ. V lost 3 bases to trimming and J lost 7 bases; unmatched junction nucleotides: 8.

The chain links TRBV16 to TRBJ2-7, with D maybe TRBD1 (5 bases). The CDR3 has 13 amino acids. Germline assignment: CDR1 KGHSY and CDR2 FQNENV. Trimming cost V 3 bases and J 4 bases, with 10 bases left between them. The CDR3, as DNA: TGTGCCAGCAGCCAGCGCAGGGTTTACGAGCAGTACTTC. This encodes CASSQRRVYEQYF.

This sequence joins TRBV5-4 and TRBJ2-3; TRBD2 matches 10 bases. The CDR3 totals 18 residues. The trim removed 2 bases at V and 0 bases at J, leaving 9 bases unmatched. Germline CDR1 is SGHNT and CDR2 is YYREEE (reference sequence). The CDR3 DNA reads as TGTGCCAGCAGCTTCGGACTAGCGGAGACTCCTAGCACAGATACGCAGTATTTT. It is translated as CASSFGLAETPSTDTQYF.

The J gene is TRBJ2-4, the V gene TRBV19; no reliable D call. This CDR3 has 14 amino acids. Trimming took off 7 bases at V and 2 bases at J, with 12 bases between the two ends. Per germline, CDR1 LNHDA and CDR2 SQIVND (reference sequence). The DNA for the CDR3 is TGTGCCAGTAAACCAGAGATGTCCAAAAACATTCAGTACTTC. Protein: CASKPEMSKNIQYF.

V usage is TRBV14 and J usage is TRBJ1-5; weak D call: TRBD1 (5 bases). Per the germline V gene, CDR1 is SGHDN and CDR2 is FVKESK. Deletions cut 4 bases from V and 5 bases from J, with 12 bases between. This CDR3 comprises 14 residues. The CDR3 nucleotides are TGTGCCAGCAGCCTGGCAGGGACCCATCAGCCCCAGCATTTT. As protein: CASSLAGTHQPQHF.

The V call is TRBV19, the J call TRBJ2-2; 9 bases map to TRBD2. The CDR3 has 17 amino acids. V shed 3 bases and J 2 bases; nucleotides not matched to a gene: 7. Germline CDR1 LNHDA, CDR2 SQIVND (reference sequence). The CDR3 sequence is CASSILGLALNTGELFF. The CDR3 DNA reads TGTGCCAGTAGTATCCTAGGACTAGCGCTAAACACCGGGGAGCTGTTTTTT.

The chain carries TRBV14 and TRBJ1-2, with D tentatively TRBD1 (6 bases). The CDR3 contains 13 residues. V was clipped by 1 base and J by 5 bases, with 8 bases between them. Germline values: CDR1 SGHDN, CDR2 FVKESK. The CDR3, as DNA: TGTGCCAGCAGCCAAGGCACAGGGTATGGCTACACCTTC. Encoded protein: CASSQGTGYGYTF.

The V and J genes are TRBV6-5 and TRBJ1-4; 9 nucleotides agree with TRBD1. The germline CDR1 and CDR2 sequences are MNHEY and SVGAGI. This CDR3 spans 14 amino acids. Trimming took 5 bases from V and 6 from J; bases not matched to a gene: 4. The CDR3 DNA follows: TGTGCCAGCAGTACCGGGACAGGGTATGAAAAACTGTTTTTT. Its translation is CASSTGTGYEKLFF.

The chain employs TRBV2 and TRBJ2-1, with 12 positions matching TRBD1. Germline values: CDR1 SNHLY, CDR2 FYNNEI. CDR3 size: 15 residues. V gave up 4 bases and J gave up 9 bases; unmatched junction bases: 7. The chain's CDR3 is CASSVGGTGGLEQFF. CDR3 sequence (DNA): TGTGCCAGCAGTGTAGGTGGGACAGGGGGCCTTGAGCAGTTCTTC.

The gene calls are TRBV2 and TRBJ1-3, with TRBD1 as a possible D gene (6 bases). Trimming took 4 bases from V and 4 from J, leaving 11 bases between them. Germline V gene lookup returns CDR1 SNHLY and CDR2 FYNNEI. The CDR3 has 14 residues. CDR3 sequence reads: CASSVWGAGNTIYF. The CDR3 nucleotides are TGTGCCAGCAGTGTGTGGGGGGCCGGAAACACCATATATTTT.

CDR3 nucleotide sequence: TGTGCCAGCAGTAGTTACGGGGTGAACACCGGGGAGCTGTTTTTT. It specifies CASSSYGVNTGELFF. This chain uses TRBV9 with TRBJ2-2, with D perhaps TRBD2 (5 bases). Deletions cut 5 bases from V and 1 base from J, with 12 bases between. The CDR3 is 15 residues long. Germline assignment: CDR1 SGDLS and CDR2 YYNGEE.

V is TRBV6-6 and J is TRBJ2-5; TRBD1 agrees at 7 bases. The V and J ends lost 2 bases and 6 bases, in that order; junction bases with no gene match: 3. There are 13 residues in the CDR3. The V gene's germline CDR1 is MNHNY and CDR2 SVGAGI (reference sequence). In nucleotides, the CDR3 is TGTGCCAGCAGTTACGACAGGGTAAAGACCCAGTACTTC. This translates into CASSYDRVKTQYF.

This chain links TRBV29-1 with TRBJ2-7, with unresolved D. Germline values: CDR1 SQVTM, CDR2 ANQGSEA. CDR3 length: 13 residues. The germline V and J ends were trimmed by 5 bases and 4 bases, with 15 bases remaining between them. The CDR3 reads CSVSGRFSYEQYF. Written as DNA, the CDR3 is TGCAGCGTTTCTGGCCGGTTTAGTTACGAGCAGTACTTC.

This CDR3 is CATSREIGGYEQFF. For the CDR3, the DNA is TGTGCCACCAGCAGAGAGATCGGGGGTTATGAGCAGTTCTTC. The V and J genes are TRBV15 and TRBJ2-1; a weak D match, TRBD2 (6 bases). Trimming pared 0 bases from V and 8 bases from J, leaving 11 bases between. The CDR3 sequence is 14 residues long. Germline values: CDR1 LNHNV, CDR2 YYDKDF (reference sequence).

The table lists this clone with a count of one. CDR3: CASSLVLAGAGELFF. The CDR3 DNA reads as TGTGCCAGCAGCTTAGTCCTAGCGGGAGCCGGGGAGCTGTTTTTT. This chain uses TRBV7-8 with TRBJ2-2; 10 bases fit TRBD2. Germline V gene sequence: CDR1 SGHVS, CDR2 FQNEAQ. The length of the CDR3 is 15 residues. The junction had 2 bases not matched to a gene; V was cut back by 1 base and J by 6 bases.

Here the CDR3 reads CASSPGHLPNIQYF. As DNA, the CDR3 is TGTGCCAGCAGTCCCGGCCACTTGCCTAACATTCAGTACTTC. This chain links TRBV28 with TRBJ2-4; no clear D gene. Trimming removed 5 bases from V and 7 bases from J, with 15 bases in between. CDR1 is MDHEN and CDR2 is SYDVKM in the germline V gene. The CDR3 covers 14 residues.

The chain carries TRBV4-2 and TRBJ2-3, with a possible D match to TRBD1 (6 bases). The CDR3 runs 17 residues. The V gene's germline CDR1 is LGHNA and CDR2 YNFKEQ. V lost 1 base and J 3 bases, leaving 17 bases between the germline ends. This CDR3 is CASSQGVTGWSTDTQYF. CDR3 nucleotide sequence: TGTGCCAGCAGCCAAGGGGTTACAGGGTGGAGTACAGATACGCAGTATTTT.

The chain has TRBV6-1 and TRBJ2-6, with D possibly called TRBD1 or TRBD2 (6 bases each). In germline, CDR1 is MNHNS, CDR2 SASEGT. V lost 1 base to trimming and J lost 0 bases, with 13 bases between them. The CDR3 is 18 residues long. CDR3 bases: TGTGCCAGCAGTGAAGATGGAGGGGGGAGCTCTGGGGCCAACGTCCTGACTTTC. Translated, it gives CASSEDGGGSSGANVLTF.

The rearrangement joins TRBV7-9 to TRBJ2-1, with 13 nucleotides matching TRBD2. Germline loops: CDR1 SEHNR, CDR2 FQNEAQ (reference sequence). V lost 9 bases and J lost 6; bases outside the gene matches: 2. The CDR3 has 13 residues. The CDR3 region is CASGLAGVNEQFF. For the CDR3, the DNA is TGTGCCAGTGGACTAGCGGGAGTCAATGAGCAGTTCTTC.

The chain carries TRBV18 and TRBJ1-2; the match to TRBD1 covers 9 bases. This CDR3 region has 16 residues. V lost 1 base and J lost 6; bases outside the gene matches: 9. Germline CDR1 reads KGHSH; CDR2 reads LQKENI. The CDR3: CASSPQTGGGGHGYTF. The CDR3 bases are TGTGCCAGCTCACCACAAACAGGGGGCGGAGGACATGGCTACACCTTC.